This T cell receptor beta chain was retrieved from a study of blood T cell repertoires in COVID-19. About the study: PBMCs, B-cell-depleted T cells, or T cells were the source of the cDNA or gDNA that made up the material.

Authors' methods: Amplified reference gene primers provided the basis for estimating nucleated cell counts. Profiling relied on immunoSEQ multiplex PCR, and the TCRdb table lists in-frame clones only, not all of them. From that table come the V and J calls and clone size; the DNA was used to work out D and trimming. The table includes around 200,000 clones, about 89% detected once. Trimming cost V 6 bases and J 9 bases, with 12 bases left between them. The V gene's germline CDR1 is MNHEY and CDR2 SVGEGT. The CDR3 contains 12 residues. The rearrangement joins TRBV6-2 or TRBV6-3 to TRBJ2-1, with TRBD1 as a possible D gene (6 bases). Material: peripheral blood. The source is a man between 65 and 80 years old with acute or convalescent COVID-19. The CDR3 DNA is TGTGCCAGCAGCTCGCAGGGGACTGAGCAGTTCTTC. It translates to CASSSQGTEQFF.